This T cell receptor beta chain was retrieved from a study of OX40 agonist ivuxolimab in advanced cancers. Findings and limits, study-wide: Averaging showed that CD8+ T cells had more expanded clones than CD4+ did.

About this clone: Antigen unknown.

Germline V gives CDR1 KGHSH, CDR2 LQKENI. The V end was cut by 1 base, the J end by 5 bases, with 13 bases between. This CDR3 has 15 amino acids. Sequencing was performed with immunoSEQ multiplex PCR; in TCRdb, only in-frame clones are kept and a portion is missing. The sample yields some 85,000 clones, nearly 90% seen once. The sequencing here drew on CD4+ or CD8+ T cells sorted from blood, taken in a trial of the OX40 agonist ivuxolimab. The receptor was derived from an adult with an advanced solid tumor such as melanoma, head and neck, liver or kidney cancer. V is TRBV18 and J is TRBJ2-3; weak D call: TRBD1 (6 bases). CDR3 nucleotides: TGTGCCAGCTCACCACTCAGGGGCGGAGGAGATACGCAGTATTTT. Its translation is CASSPLRGGGDTQYF.